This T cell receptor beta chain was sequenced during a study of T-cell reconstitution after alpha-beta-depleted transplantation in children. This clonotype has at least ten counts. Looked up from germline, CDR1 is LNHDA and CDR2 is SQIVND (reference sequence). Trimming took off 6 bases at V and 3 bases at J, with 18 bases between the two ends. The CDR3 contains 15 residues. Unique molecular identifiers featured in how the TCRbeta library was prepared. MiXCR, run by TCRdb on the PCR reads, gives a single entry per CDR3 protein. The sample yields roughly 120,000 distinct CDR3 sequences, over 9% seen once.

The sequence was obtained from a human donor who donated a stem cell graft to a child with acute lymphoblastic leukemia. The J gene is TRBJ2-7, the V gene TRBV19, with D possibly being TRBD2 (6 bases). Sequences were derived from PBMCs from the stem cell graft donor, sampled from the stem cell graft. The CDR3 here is CASSIVVGGNYEQYF. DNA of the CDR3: TGTGCCAGTAGCATCGTTGTGGGGGGTAACTACGAGCAGTACTTC. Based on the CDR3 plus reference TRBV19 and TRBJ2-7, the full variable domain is DGGITQSPKYLFRKEGQNVTLSCEQNLNHDAMYWYRQDPGQGLRLIYYSQIVNDFQKGDIAEGYSVSREKKESFPLTVTSAQKNPTAFYLCASSIVVGGNYEQYFGPGTRLTVT.